Presented here are 26 T cell receptor beta chains from one specimen sequenced in a study of T cells in Graves' hyperthyroidism and ophthalmopathy. TCR beta CDR3 regions were amplified from RNA transcripts. First-round RT-PCR with HTBI primers amplified the TCR CDR3 region. TCRdb independently ran MiXCR on the multiplex PCR reads; one entry per CDR3 protein. The sample comprises roughly 660,000 distinct CDR3 sequences, about 18% of which are singletons, and less than 20% rests with the top ten. Source material: blood. All receptors come from a man aged 50-60 years with Graves' hyperthyroidism.

This clonotype turned up a few times. This chain links TRBV30 with TRBJ2-7; D possibly corresponds to TRBD1 (6 bases). Germline assignment: CDR1 GTSNPN and CDR2 SVGIG (reference sequence). V lost 5 bases and J lost 5, with 16 bases in between. The CDR3 totals 13 residues. The CDR3 sequence: CAWGKDSLHEQYF. CDR3 sequence (DNA): TGTGCCTGGGGCAAGGACAGTCTCCACGAGCAGTACTTC.

This clonotype was seen a few times. The chain couples TRBV18 to TRBJ1-5; D possibly corresponds to TRBD1 (5 bases). Trimming shortened V by 2 bases and J by 9 bases, and 20 bases separated the two germline ends. Germline V gene sequence: CDR1 KGHSH, CDR2 LQKENI. The CDR3 has 16 amino acids. CDR3 nucleotides: TGTGCCAGCTCACCAGGATCTGGGGCCAAAGTTGCGCCCCAGCATTTT. Its translation is CASSPGSGAKVAPQHF.

Worth noting for this clonotype: Given a much more abundant clone one base away, this may be a read error. V and J are TRBV3-1 and TRBJ2-1; 12 bases align to TRBD2. The end of the DNA aligns better with TRBJ2-7, so the J call may be wrong. Germline V gene sequence: CDR1 LGHDT, CDR2 YNNKEL (reference sequence). The CDR3 extends over 18 amino acids. The CDR3 is CASSQTGTSGLSYNEQYF. CDR3 coding DNA: TGTGCCAGCAGCCAAACCGGGACTAGCGGGCTCTCCTACAATGAGCAGTACTTC.

This clonotype occurred many times. The chain recombines TRBV15 with TRBJ2-1, with D possibly being TRBD1 (6 bases). V dropped 3 bases and J dropped 2 bases, with 11 bases sitting between them. Germline V gene sequence: CDR1 LNHNV, CDR2 YYDKDF (reference sequence). The CDR3 sequence is 15 residues long. The CDR3: CATSSFRDTYNEQFF. The CDR3 nucleotides are TGTGCCACCAGCAGCTTCCGGGACACCTACAATGAGCAGTTCTTC.

This clonotype came up a few times. The chain employs TRBV29-1 and TRBJ2-5; unclear D gene. CDR3 size: 14 residues. Germline V gene data show CDR1 as SQVTM and CDR2 as ANQGSEA. V was pared by 0 bases and J by 1 base, with 9 bases between. The CDR3 region is CSVEDMGFQETQYF. The CDR3 region has the DNA TGCAGCGTTGAAGATATGGGTTTCCAAGAGACCCAGTACTTC.

This clonotype was seen only a few times. The gene calls are TRBV30 and TRBJ2-1; the D is unclear. CDR3 length: 15 amino acids. Looked up from germline, CDR1 is GTSNPN and CDR2 is SVGIG (reference sequence). The V end lost 2 bases, the J end lost 4 bases, and 15 bases lay between the germline ends. CDR3 in DNA: TGTGCCTGGAGTAGTCCGGAAAAGCGTTACAATGAGCAGTTCTTC. It yields the protein CAWSSPEKRYNEQFF.

This clonotype occurred a few times. V usage is TRBV7-6 and J usage is TRBJ2-3; 7 nucleotides agree with TRBD2. Germline CDR1 SGHVS, CDR2 FNYEAQ. J was trimmed by 2 bases and V by 5 bases; bases with no gene match: 13. The length of the CDR3 is 17 residues. The CDR3 nucleotides are TGTGCCAGCAGCACCAGCTCGACTAGCCTAAACACAGATACGCAGTATTTT. It is translated as CASSTSSTSLNTDTQYF.

This clonotype was observed many times. This rearrangement joins TRBV28 to TRBJ2-1, with TRBD2 matching 10 bases. V was pared by 5 bases and J by 8 bases, with 12 bases of the junction left unmatched. Per the germline V gene, CDR1 is MDHEN and CDR2 is SYDVKM. The CDR3 runs to 16 residues. CDR3 sequence: CASSPLQREGRDEQFF. CDR3 DNA sequence: TGTGCCAGCAGTCCCCTCCAGCGGGAGGGCCGGGATGAGCAGTTCTTC. Full variable domain (rest looked up from reference TRBV28 and TRBJ2-1): DVKVTQSSRYLVKRTGEKVFLECVQDMDHENMFWYRQDPGLGLRLIYFSYDVKMKEKGDIPEGYSVSREKKERFSLILESASTNQTSMYLCASSPLQREGRDEQFFGPGTRLTVL.

This clonotype has more than one count but fewer than ten. A much larger clone lies one base from this, so it may be a read error. This sequence joins TRBV11-2 and TRBJ2-3; 7 nucleotides align to TRBD2. CDR1 is SGHAT and CDR2 is FQNNGV in the germline V gene. The CDR3 length is 14 residues. Here the CDR3 reads CASSLQRGTGTQYF. In DNA, the CDR3 is TGTGCCAGCAGCTTACAGCGGGGCACAGGTACGCAGTATTTT.

The chain couples TRBV4-1 to TRBJ1-6; TRBD1 matches 12 bases. The trim removed 4 bases at V and 9 bases at J, leaving 10 bases unmatched. CDR1 is MGHRA and CDR2 is YSYEKL in the germline V gene. This CDR3 has 17 residues. CDR3 nucleotides: TGCGCCAGCAGCCGACAACCGGGGGACAGGGGGCTTTCACCCCTCCACTTT. Amino acid sequence: CASSRQPGDRGLSPLHF.

This clonotype was counted at least ten times. The junction does not match germline at one end; this may be a read error. The chain carries TRBV6-6 and TRBJ2-1; TRBD2 matches at 8 bases. From germline, CDR1 is MNHNY and CDR2 SVGAGI (reference sequence). The CDR3 is made up of 16 amino acids. CDR3 sequence: CAGSYSAGVLVNEQFF. CDR3 in DNA: TGTGCCGGCAGTTACTCAGCGGGAGTGCTGGTTAATGAGCAGTTCTTC.

This clonotype was found a few times. A much bigger clone sits one base away, suggesting this may be a read error. Lacking the conserved final phenylalanine or tryptophan, this CDR3 likely reflects a read error. CDR3 sequence reads: CSARGGTNNYGYTL. The CDR3 DNA reads as TGCAGTGCTAGAGGAGGCACTAATAACTATGGCTACACCCTC. The rearrangement uses TRBV20-1 and TRBJ1-2; the D is unclear. CDR1 and CDR2 (germline): DFQATT, SNEGSKA (reference sequence). This CDR3 has 14 amino acids. The V end lost 1 base, the J end lost 1 base, and 10 bases lay between the germline ends.

This clonotype was recorded at least ten times. The rearrangement joins TRBV11-2 to TRBJ2-1; 8 nucleotides line up with TRBD2. V lost 4 bases, J lost 6 bases, and 8 bases stayed unmatched. This CDR3 region has 15 residues. Germline CDR1 SGHAT, CDR2 FQNNGV. Here the CDR3 DNA reads TGTGCCAGCAGCTCTCAGGGGCTAGCGGGCAATGAGCAGTTCTTC. It yields the protein CASSSQGLAGNEQFF.

This clonotype was detected ten times or more. The V gene is TRBV10-3, the J gene TRBJ2-1, with 8 bases identical to TRBD2. The CDR3 contains 16 residues. Germline-derived CDR1 and CDR2 are ENHRY and SYGVKD. Losses at the gene ends were 3 bases for V and 8 bases for J; bases not matched to a gene: 12. In nucleotides, the CDR3 is TGTGCCATCAGTGACCTGCTGATAGGGACTAGTGATGAGCAGTTCTTC. Translated, it gives CAISDLLIGTSDEQFF.

This clonotype was detected many times. The chain recombines TRBV2 with TRBJ2-2, with D perhaps matching TRBD1 or TRBD2 (5 bases each). Trimming removed 3 bases from V and 3 bases from J, with 11 bases in between. CDR3 length equals 15 residues. Per the germline V gene, CDR1 is SNHLY and CDR2 is FYNNEI. In DNA, the CDR3 is TGTGCCAGCAGTGACGGGGACCCTTACACCGGGGAGCTGTTTTTT. It is translated as CASSDGDPYTGELFF. Full variable domain (outside the CDR3, taken from reference TRBV2 and TRBJ2-2): EPEVTQTPSHQVTQMGQEVILRCVPISNHLYFYWYRQILGQKVEFLVSFYNNEISEKSEIFDDQFSVERPDGSNFTLKIRSTKLEDSAMYFCASSDGDPYTGELFFGEGSRLTVL.

The chain recombines TRBV10-1 with TRBJ2-7; 8 nucleotides line up with TRBD1. CDR3 length equals 15 residues. J was trimmed by 3 bases and V by 4 bases; bases with no gene match: 8. The germline gives CDR1 WNHNN, CDR2 SYGVQD (reference sequence). CDR3 nucleotide sequence: TGCGCCAGCAGTGCAACGGGGACAGGCGACTACGAGCAGTACTTC. Encoded protein: CASSATGTGDYEQYF.

A remark on this clonotype: A read error may be the cause here, since a much bigger clone is one base away. This chain joins TRBV13 and TRBJ1-2; 8 bases align to TRBD1. CDR1 and CDR2 (germline): PRHDT, FYEKMQ (reference sequence). The CDR3 sequence is 13 residues long. Here the CDR3 reads CASSRTGNYDYTF. The CDR3 region has the DNA TGTGCCAGCAGCCGGACAGGGAACTATGACTACACCTTC. Together with reference TRBV13 and TRBJ1-2, the CDR3 gives the full variable domain: AAGVIQSPRHLIKEKRETATLKCYPIPRHDTVYWYQQGPGQDPQFLISFYEKMQSDKGSIPDRFSAQQFSDYHSELNMSSLELGDSALYFCASSRTGNYDYTFGSGTRLTVV.

This clonotype was seen repeatedly, ten times or more. V and J are TRBV28 and TRBJ2-7; 8 bases are shared with TRBD2. The junction had 9 bases not matched to a gene; V was cut back by 5 bases and J by 3 bases. The CDR3 has 15 amino acids. Germline CDR1 reads MDHEN; CDR2 reads SYDVKM. CDR3 region: CASSTTPGTSYEQYF. The DNA for the CDR3 is TGTGCCAGCAGTACTACTCCCGGGACTAGCTACGAGCAGTACTTC. The variable domain in full, with the rest retrieved from reference TRBV28 and TRBJ2-7, is DVKVTQSSRYLVKRTGEKVFLECVQDMDHENMFWYRQDPGLGLRLIYFSYDVKMKEKGDIPEGYSVSREKKERFSLILESASTNQTSMYLCASSTTPGTSYEQYFGPGTRLTVT.

The V call is TRBV5-1, the J call TRBJ2-6, with TRBD2 identical over 12 bases. The ends lost 4 bases at V and 0 bases at J; junction bases unmatched: 2. Germline lookup yields CDR1 SGHRS and CDR2 YFSETQ. The CDR3 covers 17 residues. The CDR3 reads CASSRLAGVSGANVLTF. The CDR3 DNA reads as TGCGCCAGCAGCAGACTAGCGGGAGTCTCTGGGGCCAACGTCCTGACTTTC.

The J gene is TRBJ1-5, the V gene TRBV28; D is unresolved. The CDR3 runs to 14 residues. Per the germline V gene, CDR1 is MDHEN and CDR2 is SYDVKM. Trimming removed 5 bases at V and 0 bases at J, with 8 bases between. The DNA of the CDR3 is TGTGCCAGCAGTACTGCAGCTAGCAATCAGCCCCAGCATTTT. As protein: CASSTAASNQPQHF.

Concerning this clonotype: This may be a read error: a much more frequent sequence differs by one nucleotide. The V and J genes are TRBV20-1 and TRBJ2-5; TRBD2 matches at 12 bases. The length of the CDR3 is 14 residues. Germline CDR1 is DFQATT and CDR2 is SNEGSKA (reference sequence). The CDR3 region is CSAQTSGGQETQCF. DNA for the CDR3: TGCAGTGCTCAGACTAGCGGGGGACAAGAGACCCAGTGCTTC.

This clonotype was observed at least ten times. This chain links TRBV9 with TRBJ2-7; D remains unclear. The CDR3 extends over 14 amino acids. Germline CDR1 reads SGDLS; CDR2 reads YYNGEE. Trimming shortened V by 0 bases and J by 1 base, and 8 bases separated the two germline ends. In DNA form, the CDR3 reads TGTGCCAGCAGCGTAGGTGATAGGTCCTACGAGCAGTACTTC. Translation gives CASSVGDRSYEQYF. Full variable domain (missing parts from reference TRBV9 and TRBJ2-7): DSGVTQTPKHLITATGQRVTLRCSPRSGDLSVYWYQQSLDQGLQFLIQYYNGEERAKGNILERFSAQQFPDLHSELNLSSLELGDSALYFCASSVGDRSYEQYFGPGTRLTVT.

This clonotype has a handful of counts. This chain uses TRBV9 with TRBJ2-1, with TRBD1 identical over 10 bases. The length of the CDR3 is 14 residues. With 3 bases clipped from V and 6 bases from J, the junction kept 3 bases outside the gene matches. Germline-derived CDR1 and CDR2 are SGDLS and YYNGEE. This CDR3 is CASSATGGINEQFF. CDR3 nucleotide sequence: TGTGCCAGCAGCGCGACAGGGGGCATCAATGAGCAGTTCTTC.

Regarding this clonotype: Germline and junction disagree at one end, which may indicate a read error. V is TRBV2 and J is TRBJ1-5, with D perhaps TRBD1 (6 bases). Germline V gene sequence: CDR1 SNHLY, CDR2 FYNNEI. The CDR3 has 13 amino acids. The CDR3 loop reads CACSEGGRQPQHF. The CDR3, as DNA: TGTGCCTGCAGTGAAGGGGGAAGGCAGCCCCAGCATTTT.

The rearrangement uses TRBV12-3 or TRBV12-4 and TRBJ2-2; perhaps TRBD1 as D (6 bases). The V end lost 5 bases, the J end lost 0 bases, and 13 bases lay between the germline ends. This CDR3 contains 16 residues. DNA for the CDR3: TGTGCCAGCAGTCCCAGGGGTAACCCGAACACCGGGGAGCTGTTTTTT. Residues: CASSPRGNPNTGELFF.

The V call is TRBV9, the J call TRBJ2-1, with 8 bases aligning to TRBD2. The J call is in doubt because the DNA end fits TRBJ2-7 better. This CDR3 contains 16 residues. The germline V gene has CDR1 SGDLS and CDR2 YYNGEE. CDR3 sequence: CASSVDGGGFYNEQYF. The CDR3 nucleotides are TGTGCCAGCAGCGTAGACGGGGGGGGATTCTACAATGAGCAGTACTTC.